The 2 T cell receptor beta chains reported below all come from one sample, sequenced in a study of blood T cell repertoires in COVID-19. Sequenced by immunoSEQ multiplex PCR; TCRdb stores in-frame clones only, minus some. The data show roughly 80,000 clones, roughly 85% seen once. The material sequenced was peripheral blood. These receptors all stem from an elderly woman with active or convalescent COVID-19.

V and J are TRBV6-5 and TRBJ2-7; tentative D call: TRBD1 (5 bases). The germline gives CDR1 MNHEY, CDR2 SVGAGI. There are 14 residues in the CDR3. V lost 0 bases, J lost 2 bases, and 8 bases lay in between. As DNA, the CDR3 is TGTGCCAGCAGTTACTCGAAGGGGCCCTACGAGCAGTACTTC. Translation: CASSYSKGPYEQYF.

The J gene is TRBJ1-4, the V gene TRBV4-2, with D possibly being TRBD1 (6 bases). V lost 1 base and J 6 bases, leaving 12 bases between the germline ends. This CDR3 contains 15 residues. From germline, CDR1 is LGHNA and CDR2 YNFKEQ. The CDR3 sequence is CASSQVRGSYEKLFF. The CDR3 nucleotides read TGTGCCAGCAGCCAAGTCAGGGGATCCTATGAAAAACTGTTTTTT.